One T cell receptor (beta chain) is described in this entry. All patients relapsed after autologous stem cell transplantation, and brentuximab vedotin exposure varied. CDR3 length equals 16 residues. Germline V gene data show CDR1 as MDHEN and CDR2 as SYDVKM. Trimming at V came to 4 bases and at J to 2 bases, leaving 8 bases not matched to a gene. This specimen comes from a study of PD-1 blockade in classical Hodgkin lymphoma. Clones were read by immunoSEQ multiplex PCR, and TCRdb kept only the in-frame ones, dropping some. The data show fewer than 55,000 clones, approximately 91% seen once. The chain uses TRBV28 and TRBJ2-1, with TRBD1 identical over 7 bases. The material sequenced was peripheral blood mononuclear cells (PBMCs), taken at baseline. The TCR comes from a human donor with classical Hodgkin lymphoma. In DNA, the CDR3 is TGTGCCAGCAGTTCCCCCGGGACAGAAACCTACAATGAGCAGTTCTTC. Protein: CASSSPGTETYNEQFF.